These 14 T cell receptor beta chains came from one sample sequenced in a study of T and B cells in COVID-19 patients. Multiplex PCR with BIOMED2 TRB-A/B primer pools amplified TRB rearrangements. TCRdb passed the multiplex PCR reads through MiXCR, listing each CDR3 protein once. The sample records around 15,000 distinct CDR3 sequences, under 30% being singletons. TRB was amplified from about 250-500 ng of blood genomic DNA. The sequenced sample was blood. The receptor source for this set is a human donor who had recovered from COVID-19.

This clonotype has just a few counts. The rearrangement uses TRBV5-1 and TRBJ2-3; 11 nucleotides agree with TRBD2. The germline V gene encodes CDR1 SGHRS and CDR2 YFSETQ. After removal of 0 bases from V and 6 bases from J, the junction contained 6 bases not matched to a gene. This CDR3 region has 16 residues. The CDR3 loop is CASSLGSGGARDTQYF. The CDR3 coding sequence is TGCGCCAGCAGCTTGGGTAGCGGGGGGGCTCGCGATACGCAGTATTTT.

The gene calls are TRBV4-3 and TRBJ1-2; D is undetermined. V lost 0 bases and J 1 base, leaving 15 bases between the germline ends. Germline V lookup: CDR1 LGHNA, CDR2 YSLEER. The CDR3 consists of 17 residues. The CDR3 spells CASSQDSSGRGNYGYTF. The CDR3 DNA is TGCGCCAGCAGCCAAGACAGCAGTGGACGCGGTAACTATGGCTACACCTTC.

This chain links TRBV5-6 with TRBJ1-5; tentatively, D is TRBD1 (5 bases). The germline gives CDR1 SGHDT, CDR2 YYEEEE. The germline V and J ends were trimmed by 3 bases and 5 bases, with 12 bases remaining between them. The CDR3 extends over 14 amino acids. The CDR3 reads CASSSRMGHQPQHF. CDR3 DNA sequence: TGTGCCAGCAGCTCACGGATGGGGCATCAGCCCCAGCATTTT.

This chain connects TRBV7-6 to TRBJ2-5, with D possibly called TRBD1 or TRBD2 (6 bases each). CDR1 is SGHVS, CDR2 FNYEAQ, per germline. V was shortened by 8 bases and J by 5 bases, with 21 bases between the two germline ends. The CDR3 runs 15 residues. CDR3 in DNA: TGTGCCAGCGGTCATTCTGGGGGGCGCCGGGAGACCCAGTACTTC. Amino acid sequence: CASGHSGGRRETQYF.

The genes are TRBV10-3 and TRBJ1-4; TRBD1 might be the D (5 bases). Germline V gene lookup returns CDR1 ENHRY and CDR2 SYGVKD. This CDR3 contains 16 residues. Trimming pared 3 bases from V and 7 bases from J, leaving 18 bases between. CDR3 sequence reads: CAISEPSGGRSEKLFF. The DNA for the CDR3 is TGTGCCATCAGTGAACCATCCGGGGGGAGGAGTGAAAAACTGTTTTTT.

The sample holds one count of this clonotype. The gene calls are TRBV24-1 and TRBJ1-2; TRBD1 agrees at 11 bases. CDR1 and CDR2 (germline): KGHDR, SFDVKD. V shed 5 bases and J 2 bases; nucleotides not matched to a gene: 0. CDR3 length equals 14 residues. CDR3 in amino acids: CATSGTGGNYGYTF. DNA of the CDR3: TGTGCCACCAGTGGGACAGGGGGCAACTATGGCTACACCTTC.

V and J are TRBV19 and TRBJ1-3; tentative D call: TRBD1 (6 bases). The ends were cut back, 6 bases at V and 1 base at J, with 25 bases in the middle. The V gene's germline CDR1 is LNHDA and CDR2 SQIVND (reference sequence). This CDR3 is 19 amino acids long. The CDR3 sequence: CASSLGGPLQRLSGNTIYF. In DNA, the CDR3 is TGTGCCAGTAGCCTCGGGGGGCCTCTACAGCGGCTTTCTGGAAACACCATATATTTT.

The chain employs TRBV5-8 and TRBJ2-3; a weak D match, TRBD1 (7 bases). Germline CDR1 and CDR2: SGHTS and YDEGEE. The CDR3 covers 16 residues. Deletions cut 6 bases from V and 3 bases from J, with 20 bases between. In DNA, the CDR3 is TGTGCCAGCAACCCCCTCGCCTCAGGGGGGACAGATACGCAGTATTTT. It codes for CASNPLASGGTDTQYF.

This clonotype was seen a handful of times. The chain combines TRBV7-2 with TRBJ1-6, with D possibly matching TRBD1 (6 bases). The CDR3 spans 14 residues. Trimming cost V 5 bases and J 10 bases, with 15 bases left between them. CDR1 and CDR2 from the germline V gene are SGHTA and FQGNSA. This CDR3 reads CASSRDRSDSPLHF. CDR3 DNA sequence: TGTGCCAGCAGCCGTGACAGGTCTGACTCACCCCTCCACTTT.

The rearrangement joins TRBV18 to TRBJ2-5; D uncertain. The CDR3 has 14 residues. The V gene lost 3 bases and the J gene lost 5 bases, with 13 bases spanning the gap. CDR1 KGHSH and CDR2 LQKENI come from the germline V gene. The CDR3 sequence is CASSPLDHLETQYF. The CDR3 DNA follows: TGTGCCAGCTCACCGCTCGACCACCTGGAGACCCAGTACTTC.

This clonotype was recorded a few times. V is TRBV20-1 and J is TRBJ2-3, with 10 bases identical to TRBD1. Per the germline V gene, CDR1 is DFQATT and CDR2 is SNEGSKA (reference sequence). The trim removed 6 bases at V and 14 bases at J, leaving 8 bases unmatched. CDR3 length: 11 amino acids. Written as DNA, the CDR3 is TGCAGTGCAGATCGGGACAGGGGTCTGTATTTT. Its translation is CSADRDRGLYF.

Details on this clonotype: A much bigger clone sits one base away, suggesting this may be a read error. The J gene is TRBJ2-5, the V gene TRBV27; D is undetermined. Germline assignment: CDR1 MNHEY and CDR2 SMNVEV (reference sequence). CDR3 length: 12 residues. V dropped 5 bases and J dropped 0 bases, with 4 bases sitting between them. The CDR3: CASSTYQETQYF. As DNA, the CDR3 is TGTGCCAGCAGTACGTACCAAGAGACCCAGTACTTC.

The chain is built from TRBV24-1 and TRBJ2-7; D unclear. Germline assignment: CDR1 KGHDR and CDR2 SFDVKD. With 4 bases removed from V and 2 bases from J, the gap between germline ends came to 5 bases. This CDR3 has 12 amino acids. The CDR3 DNA reads as TGTGCCACCAGTGACGACACCTACGAGCAGTACTTC. It encodes CATSDDTYEQYF.

This clonotype was observed a few times. The V gene is TRBV5-5, the J gene TRBJ1-6; unclear D gene. The length of the CDR3 is 15 residues. In germline, CDR1 is SGHKS, CDR2 YYEKEE (reference sequence). Deletions cut 0 bases from V and 5 bases from J, with 9 bases between. The CDR3 region has the DNA TGTGCCAGCAGCTTGGGCAGTTCAGATAATTCACCCCTCCACTTT. It translates to CASSLGSSDNSPLHF.